This T cell receptor (beta chain) was recovered during a study of blood T cell repertoires in COVID-19. Data came from immunoSEQ multiplex PCR; TCRdb stores just in-frame clones and leaves some out. In the table there are around 300,000 clones, roughly 89% of which are singletons. Those who participated ranged in age from roughly 18 to 90 years and resided in about two dozen US areas. Recovered Cohort 3 donors showed two negative PCRs, clearance, or symptom resolution. The sample was PBMCs or T cells enriched from blood (not recorded which). The sequence was collected from a woman between 35 and 50 years old who had recovered from COVID-19.

CDR3 region: CASSPAARAPSGNTIYF. In nucleotides, the CDR3 is TGTGCCAGCAGCCCTGCCGCCAGGGCTCCTTCCGGAAACACCATATATTTT. The chain is built from TRBV7-2 and TRBJ1-3; possibly TRBD1 for D (5 bases). V lost 5 bases and J 4 bases, leaving 21 bases between the germline ends. Germline lookup yields CDR1 SGHTA and CDR2 FQGNSA. The CDR3 is made up of 17 amino acids.